In this sample, the clone carrying this T cell receptor (beta chain) turned up many times. Germline CDR1 is SEHNR and CDR2 is FQNEAQ (reference sequence). The V gene lost 1 base and the J gene lost 0 bases, with 9 bases spanning the gap. CDR3 size: 15 residues. The data originate from a study of molecular identifiers for immune sequencing clone quantification. Study overall: Naive CD8 cell RNA, from roughly 20,000 or 100,000 cells, was split five ways in replicates, with four sequenced.

Isolation of naive CD8 T cells was achieved by sorting on a CD8+CD4-CCR7+CD45RA+ phenotype. TCRdb re-analysed the PCR reads in MiXCR, keeping a single row per CDR3 protein. The data hold around 86,000 distinct CDR3 sequences, with around a fifth observed a single time. The sample consisted of naive CD8+ T cells from blood, with Jurkat cell RNA spiked in. Subset given: FACS-sorted CD8+CD4-CCR7+CD45RA+ naive T cells. This receptor was taken from a human donor in good health. Some libraries in this study had Jurkat cell RNA spiked in. The chain couples TRBV7-9 to TRBJ1-1, with D unresolved. This CDR3 reads CASSLDGRLNTEAFF. The CDR3 DNA reads TGTGCCAGCAGCTTAGATGGCAGATTGAACACTGAAGCTTTCTTT.